This T cell receptor (beta chain) was found in a study of T cells in Graves' hyperthyroidism and ophthalmopathy. Study-wide context: Peripheral blood was acquired at first diagnosis, ahead of any therapy whatsoever. The study's findings and limits: Ophthalmopathy cases were set apart from stable hyperthyroidism by a 13 V-J model. Most thyroid clonotypes with frequency above 0.001 were detected in blood.

Uncontrolled infection, other autoimmune disease, pregnancy or lactation barred patients from enrollment. The ends were cut back, 0 bases at V and 3 bases at J, with 6 bases in the middle. The CDR3 has 14 amino acids. Germline CDR1 SGDLS, CDR2 YYNGEE. RNA transcripts provided the source from which TCR beta CDR3 regions were amplified. The HTBI primer set was used in a first-round RT-PCR of the TCR CDR3. TCRdb reprocessed the multiplex PCR reads via MiXCR and lists one record per CDR3 protein. The sample has about 360,000 distinct CDR3 sequences, approximately 25% seen once; the top ten hold about 73%. For this clonotype: Its antigen is unidentified.

This clonotype was obtained from a man aged 50 to 60 with Graves' hyperthyroidism. The V gene is TRBV9, the J gene TRBJ2-2; D unresolved. The sample consisted of blood. CDR3 amino acids: CASSVGPDTGELFF. CDR3 sequence (DNA): TGTGCCAGCAGCGTAGGACCAGACACCGGGGAGCTGTTTTTT.